This is a list of T cell receptor beta chains from one sample in a study of T cell responses to AZD1222 COVID-19 vaccine. Profiling relied on immunoSEQ multiplex PCR, and the TCRdb table lists in-frame clones only, not all of them. The sample records some 91,000 clones, 85% to 95% being singletons. The sample consisted of peripheral blood, taken on day 0 of AZD1222 vaccination. These receptors were collected from an adult in good health. The CDR3 runs from the conserved cysteine through the conserved F or W. The order of the fields is D gene, V gene, clone size, J gene, CDR3 length, CDR3 DNA, CDR3 protein. The D gene is left open where the match is weak. Clone size is not always given. Where it is, it says once, few, many or a class for expanded clones.

d_gene: .
v_gene: TRBV7-9
abundance: .
j_gene: TRBJ1-2
len: 15
CDR3nt: TGTGCCAGCAGCTCGAAGGGACAAGACCTCTATGGCTACACCTTC
CDR3aa: CASSSKGQDLYGYTF

d_gene: TRBD1
v_gene: TRBV7-8
abundance: .
j_gene: TRBJ1-5
len: 17
CDR3nt: TGTGCCAGCAGCCTGGGACAGGGGAGGTTTTCCAATCAGCCCCAGCATTTT
CDR3aa: CASSLGQGRFSNQPQHF

d_gene: .
v_gene: TRBV10-3
abundance: .
j_gene: TRBJ1-2
len: 15
CDR3nt: TGTGCCATCAGTGAAATCCAAGGAAGGGACTATGGCTACACCTTC
CDR3aa: CAISEIQGRDYGYTF

d_gene: TRBD2
v_gene: TRBV30
abundance: .
j_gene: TRBJ2-5
len: 15
CDR3nt: TGTGCCTGGAGTGTGGCGGGAGGGCCGAGGGAGACCCAGTACTTC
CDR3aa: CAWSVAGGPRETQYF

d_gene: TRBD1
v_gene: TRBV7-9
abundance: .
j_gene: TRBJ1-2
len: 15
CDR3nt: TGTGCCAGCAACAAAATCTCCGGGACAGGGGATGGCTACACCTTC
CDR3aa: CASNKISGTGDGYTF

d_gene: .
v_gene: TRBV4-3
abundance: .
j_gene: TRBJ1-1
len: 14
CDR3nt: TGCGCCAGCAGCCAAGATCATCCGGGTACTGAAGCTTTCTTT
CDR3aa: CASSQDHPGTEAFF

d_gene: .
v_gene: TRBV7-3
abundance: .
j_gene: TRBJ2-1
len: 15
CDR3nt: TGTGCCAGCAGCGAGCCCGGACCCCCATTAGGGGAGCAGTTCTTC
CDR3aa: CASSEPGPPLGEQFF

d_gene: .
v_gene: TRBV6-1
abundance: .
j_gene: TRBJ1-1
len: 14
CDR3nt: TGTGCCAGCAGTGAAGCGGCAGTTGGATTTGAAGCTTTCTTT
CDR3aa: CASSEAAVGFEAFF

d_gene: .
v_gene: TRBV9
abundance: .
j_gene: TRBJ2-5
len: 15
CDR3nt: TGTGCCAGCAGCGTCGGGGCCGTTAGGTCGGAGACCCAGTACTTC
CDR3aa: CASSVGAVRSETQYF

d_gene: .
v_gene: TRBV10-2
abundance: .
j_gene: TRBJ1-3
len: 15
CDR3nt: TGCGCCAGCACCGATTCAGTCCGCTCTGGAAACACCATATATTTT
CDR3aa: CASTDSVRSGNTIYF

d_gene: .
v_gene: TRBV2
abundance: few
j_gene: TRBJ1-5
len: 12
CDR3nt: TGTGCCAGCAGTGAATGGAAACAGCCCCAGCATTTT
CDR3aa: CASSEWKQPQHF

d_gene: .
v_gene: TRBV12-3/TRBV12-4
abundance: .
j_gene: TRBJ1-2
len: 13
CDR3nt: TGTGCCAGCAGTTTGAGAGGTGGCTATGGCTACACCTTC
CDR3aa: CASSLRGGYGYTF

d_gene: TRBD2
v_gene: TRBV19
abundance: .
j_gene: TRBJ2-1
len: 16
CDR3nt: TGTGCCAGTAGTATTCTGACTAGCGGGTCCTACAATGAGCAGTTCTTC
CDR3aa: CASSILTSGSYNEQFF

d_gene: .
v_gene: TRBV5-4
abundance: once
j_gene: TRBJ1-2
len: 14
CDR3nt: TGTGCCAGCACCTCTTGGGGGAGGGGCTATGGCTACACCTTC
CDR3aa: CASTSWGRGYGYTF

d_gene: TRBD1
v_gene: TRBV19
abundance: once
j_gene: TRBJ1-5
len: 12
CDR3nt: TGTGCCAGTCGACAGGGATCTCAGCCCCAGCATTTT
CDR3aa: CASRQGSQPQHF

d_gene: .
v_gene: TRBV7-9
abundance: .
j_gene: TRBJ1-3
len: 15
CDR3nt: TGTGCCAGCAGCTTAGAATCCGGGTTTGGAAACACCATATATTTT
CDR3aa: CASSLESGFGNTIYF

d_gene: .
v_gene: TRBV7-9
abundance: .
j_gene: TRBJ1-4
len: 18
CDR3nt: TGTGCCAGCAGCTTGATGTCCGGGACACGATATTCCAATGAAAAACTGTTTTTT
CDR3aa: CASSLMSGTRYSNEKLFF

d_gene: .
v_gene: TRBV7-9
abundance: .
j_gene: TRBJ2-2
len: 14
CDR3nt: TGTGCCAGCAGCTTAAGAGGGTTAACCGGGGAGCTGTTTTTT
CDR3aa: CASSLRGLTGELFF

d_gene: TRBD1
v_gene: TRBV19
abundance: .
j_gene: TRBJ2-7
len: 14
CDR3nt: TGTGCCAGTACAGACGGACAGGGGGCCTACGAGCAGTACTTC
CDR3aa: CASTDGQGAYEQYF

d_gene: TRBD1
v_gene: TRBV10-3
abundance: few
j_gene: TRBJ2-7
len: 16
CDR3nt: TGTGCCACCAGCCCAGGGGGACACCCTAATCGCTACGAGCAGTACTTC
CDR3aa: CATSPGGHPNRYEQYF

d_gene: .
v_gene: TRBV7-8
abundance: .
j_gene: TRBJ1-1
len: 15
CDR3nt: TGTGCCAGCAGCTTAAACCCGTATATGAACACTGAAGCTTTCTTT
CDR3aa: CASSLNPYMNTEAFF

d_gene: .
v_gene: TRBV10-3
abundance: .
j_gene: TRBJ1-3
len: 13
CDR3nt: TGTGCCATCAGTGACGGGGCTGGAAACACCATATATTTT
CDR3aa: CAISDGAGNTIYF

d_gene: .
v_gene: TRBV18
abundance: .
j_gene: TRBJ2-7
len: 13
CDR3nt: TGTGCCAGCTCACCACCGTTGGATTACGAGCAGTACTTC
CDR3aa: CASSPPLDYEQYF

d_gene: .
v_gene: TRBV11-2
abundance: .
j_gene: TRBJ2-5
len: 15
CDR3nt: TGTGCCAGCAGCTTCCTAACGGGACTTTCAGAGACCCAGTACTTC
CDR3aa: CASSFLTGLSETQYF

d_gene: .
v_gene: TRBV6-5
abundance: .
j_gene: TRBJ1-2
len: 13
CDR3nt: TGTGCCAGCAGTTACTCGAATGGCGTGGGCTACACCTTC
CDR3aa: CASSYSNGVGYTF

d_gene: .
v_gene: TRBV5-5
abundance: .
j_gene: TRBJ1-2
len: 12
CDR3nt: TGTGCCAGCAGCTTGGAAGGGTATGGCTACACCTTC
CDR3aa: CASSLEGYGYTF

d_gene: .
v_gene: TRBV18
abundance: .
j_gene: TRBJ1-1
len: 17
CDR3nt: TGTGCCAGCTCACCTTCGAGATCAGGTGGTCTGAACACTGAAGCTTTCTTT
CDR3aa: CASSPSRSGGLNTEAFF

d_gene: TRBD2
v_gene: TRBV7-7
abundance: .
j_gene: TRBJ2-7
len: 14
CDR3nt: TGTGCTAGCAGCTTAGCCCAGGGAGGGCTCGAGCAGTACTTC
CDR3aa: CASSLAQGGLEQYF

d_gene: TRBD1
v_gene: TRBV10-3
abundance: .
j_gene: TRBJ1-1
len: 14
CDR3nt: TGTGCCATCCAGGGAACAGGGGGGAACACTGAAGCTTTCTTT
CDR3aa: CAIQGTGGNTEAFF

d_gene: TRBD1
v_gene: TRBV3-1/TRBV3-2
abundance: .
j_gene: TRBJ1-1
len: 13
CDR3nt: TGTGCCAGCAGCCAACCCGACAGGGAGGAAGCTTTCTTT
CDR3aa: CASSQPDREEAFF

d_gene: TRBD1
v_gene: TRBV29-1
abundance: .
j_gene: TRBJ1-2
len: 18
CDR3nt: TGCAGCGTCGGGACGCCCCCGGGACAGGGGACCTTTAACTATGGCTACACCTTC
CDR3aa: CSVGTPPGQGTFNYGYTF

d_gene: .
v_gene: TRBV5-1
abundance: .
j_gene: TRBJ2-6
len: 14
CDR3nt: TGCGCCAGCAGCTTTAACAGGGGGGCCAACGTCCTGACTTTC
CDR3aa: CASSFNRGANVLTF

d_gene: TRBD2
v_gene: TRBV11-2
abundance: few
j_gene: TRBJ2-7
len: 14
CDR3nt: TGTGCCAGCAGCTTAGGACTAGCGGCGTACGAGCAGTACTTC
CDR3aa: CASSLGLAAYEQYF

d_gene: .
v_gene: TRBV7-2
abundance: .
j_gene: TRBJ2-2
len: 15
CDR3nt: TGTGCCAGCAGGTGGGACGCCAGAAACACCGGGGAGCTGTTTTTT
CDR3aa: CASRWDARNTGELFF

d_gene: TRBD2
v_gene: TRBV9
abundance: .
j_gene: TRBJ2-1
len: 16
CDR3nt: TGTGCCAGCAGCGCAAGGACTAGCGGGCTGGCGCATGAGCAGTTCTTC
CDR3aa: CASSARTSGLAHEQFF

d_gene: .
v_gene: TRBV6-5
abundance: .
j_gene: TRBJ1-1
len: 12
CDR3nt: TGTGCCAGCAGTCCTGGACTGACTGAAGCTTTCTTT
CDR3aa: CASSPGLTEAFF

d_gene: TRBD1
v_gene: TRBV6-5
abundance: .
j_gene: TRBJ2-2
len: 12
CDR3nt: TGTGCCAGCAGAAGGGGGCCCGGGGAGCTGTTTTTT
CDR3aa: CASRRGPGELFF

d_gene: .
v_gene: TRBV5-1
abundance: .
j_gene: TRBJ1-3
len: 16
CDR3nt: TGCGCCAGCAGCTCCGGACGCGGGGGCGGAGGGGACACCATATATTTT
CDR3aa: CASSSGRGGGGDTIYF

d_gene: .
v_gene: TRBV5-1
abundance: .
j_gene: TRBJ2-5
len: 14
CDR3nt: TGCGCCAGCAGCTTTGGGCAGGGGGGCGAGACCCAGTACTTC
CDR3aa: CASSFGQGGETQYF

d_gene: .
v_gene: TRBV5-6
abundance: once
j_gene: TRBJ2-3
len: 14
CDR3nt: TGTGCCAGCAGCTTGGGACGGATCACAGATACGCAGTATTTT
CDR3aa: CASSLGRITDTQYF

d_gene: .
v_gene: TRBV9
abundance: .
j_gene: TRBJ2-3
len: 15
CDR3nt: TGTGCCAGCAGTTTTTTGCCAGACAACACAGATACGCAGTATTTT
CDR3aa: CASSFLPDNTDTQYF

d_gene: TRBD1
v_gene: TRBV28
abundance: .
j_gene: TRBJ2-7
len: 15
CDR3nt: TGTGCCAGCAGTTTAACAGGTCAGGGGGCCTACGAGCAGTACTTC
CDR3aa: CASSLTGQGAYEQYF

d_gene: TRBD1
v_gene: TRBV28
abundance: .
j_gene: TRBJ2-7
len: 15
CDR3nt: TGTGCCAGTCCCCCCCTGGGACAGCTTCCCTACGAGCAGTACTTC
CDR3aa: CASPPLGQLPYEQYF

d_gene: TRBD1
v_gene: TRBV5-1
abundance: once
j_gene: TRBJ2-7
len: 13
CDR3nt: TGCGCCAGCAGCTTAGACAGGGGGGTCGAGCAGTACTTC
CDR3aa: CASSLDRGVEQYF

d_gene: .
v_gene: TRBV29-1
abundance: .
j_gene: TRBJ1-1
len: 13
CDR3nt: TGCAGCGTTGAGGAGGGGAGATCCACTGAAGCTTTCTTT
CDR3aa: CSVEEGRSTEAFF

d_gene: .
v_gene: TRBV27
abundance: .
j_gene: TRBJ2-3
len: 13
CDR3nt: TGTGCCAGCAGTTTATCGAGAGTGGATACGCAGTATTTT
CDR3aa: CASSLSRVDTQYF